This T cell receptor beta chain stems from a study of T cells in Graves' hyperthyroidism and ophthalmopathy. Background on the study: Peripheral blood samples were taken at initial diagnosis, prior to any treatment.

Study outcomes and limitations: Blood shared most expanded thyroid clonotypes above 0.001.

V shed 8 bases and J shed 1 base, with 12 bases lying between them. This CDR3 spans 14 amino acids. Germline V lookup: CDR1 SNHLY, CDR2 FYNNEI. A lack of ophthalmopathy progression within 18 months defined stable Graves' hyperthyroidism. Amplified TCR beta CDR3 regions derived from RNA transcripts. The primer set for the first-round RT-PCR of the TCR CDR3 was HTBI. From the multiplex PCR reads, TCRdb called clonotypes with MiXCR, one entry per CDR3 protein. The sample includes around 300,000 distinct CDR3 sequences, roughly 13% of them seen just once. There are many counts of this clonotype. The antigen remains unidentified.

Input material: blood. This receptor was identified in a woman between 40 and 55 years old with Graves' hyperthyroidism. The V call is TRBV2, the J call TRBJ2-1; D may correspond to TRBD1 or TRBD2 (5 bases each). This CDR3 is CASAGTRSYNEQFF. CDR3 coding DNA: TGTGCCAGCGCCGGGACCAGATCCTACAATGAGCAGTTCTTC.